Following are 28 T cell receptor delta chains from one sample sequenced in a study of DNA immune sequencing with unique molecular identifiers. A 32-plex genomic DNA assay used primers for all 8 TRDV and 4 TRDJ genes. The library had 12-nucleotide UMIs introduced over about 3 barcoding cycles, then a second adapter PCR. TCRdb fed the multiplex PCR reads into CATT to redo clone calling. The table includes some 170 delta-chain clones, roughly 25% detected once. Input material: gamma-delta T cells from PBMCs. These receptors all stem from a human donor in good health.

This clone has a handful of counts. This chain uses TRDV1 with TRDJ1; 8 bases map to TRDD3. This CDR3 is built from 21 residues. Per the germline V gene, CDR1 is TSWWSYY and CDR2 is QGS. After removal of 3 bases from V and 0 bases from J, the junction contained 21 bases not matched to a gene. The CDR3 sequence: CALGDPPRPYTGGPYTDKLIF. CDR3 coding DNA: TGTGCTCTTGGGGACCCCCCCCGGCCCTACACTGGGGGCCCGTACACCGATAAACTCATCTTT.

By proportion, this clone is large. The gene calls are TRDV1 and TRDJ1; 8 bases agree with TRDD3. Germline trimming cut 4 bases from V and 7 bases from J; bases unmatched to any gene: 26. The CDR3 runs 20 residues. The germline CDR1 and CDR2 sequences are TSWWSYY and QGS. The CDR3 region is CALGGVPLVPAGGIRRKLIF. CDR3 DNA: TGTGCTCTTGGGGGCGTTCCCTTGGTCCCCGCTGGGGGAATACGTCGTAAACTCATCTTT.

This clone was seen only a few times. This likely traces to a read error, being one base from a far larger clone. Other DNA sequences of this sample code for an identical CDR3. The J gene is TRDJ2, the V gene TRDV2; D is perhaps TRDD2 (5 bases). The ends were cut back, 3 bases at V and 0 bases at J, with 19 bases in the middle. The CDR3 is 18 amino acids. Germline lookup yields CDR1 GEAIGNYY and CDR2 EKD. The CDR3 bases are TGTGCCTGTGACCCCCTACGAGGCCCTAATGCTTTGACAGCACAACTCTTCTTT. It is translated as CACDPLRGPNALTAQLFF.

Remarks on this clone: This sequence is one base from a far larger clone and is likely a read error. This chain joins TRDV1 and TRDJ1, with TRDD3 matching over 9 bases. CDR1 is TSWWSYY, CDR2 QGS, per germline. The CDR3 spans 22 residues. The ends lost 4 bases at V and 4 bases at J; junction bases unmatched: 28. The DNA of the CDR3 is TGTGCTCTTGGGGCCTTTCCTACGCTTCCTCGTGGGGATACGCCGTACATCGATAAACTCATCTTT. It translates to CALGAFPTLPRGDTPYIDKLIF.

This clone was counted between two and nine times. The gene calls are TRDV1 and TRDJ1, with TRDD3 matching 8 bases. CDR1 and CDR2 (germline): TSWWSYY, QGS. This CDR3 has 19 amino acids. J was trimmed by 3 bases and V by 5 bases; bases with no gene match: 20. For the CDR3, the DNA is TGTGCTCTTGGGTTAAGGACCCCTTCGGCTACTGGGGGCGCCGATAAACTCATCTTT. The encoded protein is CALGLRTPSATGGADKLIF.

Comments on this clone: This sequence is one base from a far larger clone and is likely a read error. Additional DNA sequences in this sample encode the identical CDR3. This chain joins TRDV1 and TRDJ1, with 11 bases matching TRDD3. V was clipped by 6 bases and J by 4 bases; unmatched bases: 25. The CDR3 totals 21 residues. Germline assignment: CDR1 TSWWSYY and CDR2 QGS. CDR3 loop: CALGDSGLPTYWGIGVDKLIF. The CDR3 region has the DNA TGTGCTCTTGGCGACTCCGGCCTTCCTACGTACTGGGGGATAGGGGTCGATAAACTCATCTTT.

V gene TRDV2 combines with J gene TRDJ1, with 11 bases fitting TRDD3. V shed 0 bases and J 9 bases; nucleotides not matched to a gene: 5. The CDR3 loop spans 14 amino acids. Looked up from germline, CDR1 is GEAIGNYY and CDR2 is EKD. The CDR3, as DNA: TGTGCCTGTGACACCCTACTGGGGGATAAGGAACTCATCTTT. It translates to CACDTLLGDKELIF.

In the case of this clone: It is likely a read error: a sequence one base away is far more abundant. Within the sample, other DNA sequences also encode this same CDR3. V usage is TRDV2 and J usage is TRDJ1, with TRDD3 identical over 9 bases. This CDR3 has 18 amino acids. Germline CDR1 is GEAIGNYY and CDR2 is EKD. Here the CDR3 DNA reads TGTGCTTGTGAGACGATCAAAATACTGGGGGAGTACACCGATAAACTCATCTTT. It codes for CACETIKILGEYTDKLIF.

On this clone: A read error likely explains this, since a far larger clone differs by one base. The rearrangement links TRDV1 to TRDJ1; 9 bases match TRDD3. The CDR3 has 22 residues. Germline-derived CDR1 and CDR2 are TSWWSYY and QGS. The trim removed 4 bases at V and 4 bases at J, leaving 28 bases unmatched. The CDR3 is CALGAFPTLPRGDTPYSDKLIF. The CDR3, as DNA: TGTGCTCTTGGGGCCTTTCCTACGCTTCCTCGTGGGGATACGCCGTACAGCGATAAACTCATCTTT.

In its sample, this clone was seen once. The gene calls are TRDV2 and TRDJ3, with 8 bases fitting TRDD3. This CDR3 comprises 19 residues. V gave up 1 base and J gave up 1 base; unmatched junction bases: 8. In germline, CDR1 is GEAIGNYY, CDR2 EKD. CDR3: CACDTLDGGSSWDTRQMFF. As DNA, the CDR3 is TGTGCCTGTGACACTTTAGATGGGGGATCTTCCTGGGACACCCGACAGATGTTTTTC.

Comments on this clone: A far larger clone differs by one base, so this is likely a read error. Other nucleotide sequences from this sample produce the same CDR3. This rearrangement joins TRDV2 to TRDJ2; tentative D call: TRDD2 (5 bases). The germline gives CDR1 GEAIGNYY, CDR2 EKD. The CDR3 covers 18 residues. CDR3 loop: CACDPLRGPNALTAQLFF. CDR3 nucleotide sequence: TGTGCCTGTGACCCCCTACGAGGCCCTAATGCTCTGACAGCTCAACTCTTCTTT.

Only a few counts were recorded for this clone. One base away lies a much larger clone, so this may be a sequencing read error. The same CDR3 also results from other DNA sequences found in this sample. The V gene is TRDV2, the J gene TRDJ1; TRDD3 is a possible D gene (5 bases). Germline V gene lookup returns CDR1 GEAIGNYY and CDR2 EKD. This CDR3 comprises 17 residues. V was clipped by 2 bases and J by 0 bases, with 18 bases between them. CDR3 sequence: CACDNLLGDQYTDKLIF. Here the CDR3 DNA reads TGTGCCTGTGACAATCTACTTGGGGACCAGTACACCGATAAACTCATCTTT.

A single count supports this clone. This likely traces to a read error, being one base from a far larger clone. The sample has other DNA sequences that encode this CDR3 too. The chain has TRDV1 and TRDJ1; the match to TRDD3 covers 9 bases. Germline V gene lookup returns CDR1 TSWWSYY and CDR2 QGS. There are 22 residues in the CDR3. V dropped 4 bases and J dropped 0; count of bases not matched to a gene: 24. DNA for the CDR3: TGTGCTCTTGGGGCCTTTCCTACACTTCCTCGTGGGGATACGCCGTACACCGATAAACTCATCTTT. Its protein product is CALGAFPTLPRGDTPYTDKLIF.

The rearrangement joins TRDV2 to TRDJ1; no clear D. The CDR3 consists of 18 residues. The germline gives CDR1 GEAIGNYY, CDR2 EKD. Trimming cost V 3 bases and J 0 bases, with 22 bases left between them. CDR3 nucleotide sequence: TGTGCCTGTGACCCCCTTGGAAGGACCGACCCTTACACCGATAAACTCATCTTT. Translation gives CACDPLGRTDPYTDKLIF.

As to this clone: A read error likely explains this, since a far larger clone differs by one base. This chain connects TRDV1 to TRDJ1; TRDD3 matches 9 bases. Germline V gives CDR1 TSWWSYY, CDR2 QGS. V gave up 2 bases and J gave up 0 bases; unmatched junction bases: 25. There are 23 residues in the CDR3. The CDR3 is CALGETLTPWELGDRAYTDKLIF. CDR3 nucleotides: TGTGCTCTTGGGGAAACTCTTACCCCTTGGGAACTGGGGGACCGGGCGTACACCGATAAACTCATCTTT.

This clone was found a few times. A far larger clone is a single base away, which makes a read error likely. The chain links TRDV2 to TRDJ2, with D perhaps matching TRDD2 (5 bases). The CDR3 extends over 18 amino acids. The V end lost 3 bases, the J end lost 3 bases, and 22 bases lay between the germline ends. Germline V gives CDR1 GEAIGNYY, CDR2 EKD. For the CDR3, the DNA is TGTGCCTGTGACCCCCTACGAGGCCCTAATCCTCTGACAGCACAACTCTTCTTT. This codes for CACDPLRGPNPLTAQLFF.

The chain employs TRDV1 and TRDJ1, with 11 bases that match TRDD3. This CDR3 has 25 residues. The germline V gene has CDR1 TSWWSYY and CDR2 QGS. Trimming at V came to 5 bases and at J to 2 bases, leaving 34 bases not matched to a gene. The DNA of the CDR3 is TGTGCTCTTGGGAAACCTGTCCTACGGAGTCCCCACGGAGGTTGGGGGATACGCTCGACCGATAAACTCATCTTT. Protein: CALGKPVLRSPHGGWGIRSTDKLIF.

This clone was seen a single time. This chain uses TRDV2 with TRDJ1; D is undetermined. V lost 0 bases and J lost 3, with 25 bases in between. The CDR3 covers 19 residues. Germline lookup yields CDR1 GEAIGNYY and CDR2 EKD. The CDR3 loop reads CACDTVGPRLPSLADKLIF. CDR3 in DNA: TGTGCCTGTGACACCGTAGGCCCTCGGCTCCCAAGTCTGGCCGATAAACTCATCTTT.

For this clone: This likely stems from a read error, as it lies one base from a far larger clone. J is TRDJ1 and V is TRDV1; TRDD3 aligns across 9 bases. Germline CDR1 reads TSWWSYY; CDR2 reads QGS. This CDR3 is 23 amino acids long. With V trimmed by 4 bases and J by 0 bases, 27 bases remained unmatched. CDR3 sequence: CALGGTPTPWELGDRAYTDKLIF. The CDR3 DNA sequence: TGTGCTCTTGGGGGAACTCCTACCCCTTGGGAACTGGGGGACCGGGCGTACACCGATAAACTCATCTTT.

CDR3 sequence: CALGEPVLYWGPPVTAQLFF. CDR3 DNA sequence: TGTGCTCTTGGGGAACCGGTGCTCTACTGGGGGCCCCCAGTGACAGCACAACTCTTCTTT. The chain carries TRDV1 and TRDJ2, with 8 bases identical to TRDD3. The length of the CDR3 is 20 residues. V was pared by 1 base and J by 3 bases, with 16 bases of the junction left unmatched. Germline V gene data show CDR1 as TSWWSYY and CDR2 as QGS.

About this clone: This may arise from a read error, as a much more abundant clone is one base away. V is TRDV1 and J is TRDJ1, with 11 bases matching TRDD3. Germline V gene data show CDR1 as TSWWSYY and CDR2 as QGS. V trimming: 3 bases; J trimming: 4 bases; junction bases outside the gene matches: 19. This CDR3 has 20 residues. The CDR3 DNA reads TGTGCTCTTGGGGACGATTCCCTCGGATGGGGGATACGCGTCAACGATAAACTCATCTTT. It encodes CALGDDSLGWGIRVNDKLIF.

In its sample, this clone was seen a few times. It may be a read error: a sequence one base away is much more abundant. The gene calls are TRDV2 and TRDJ1, with unresolved D. V lost 0 bases to trimming and J lost 0 bases, with 7 bases between them. CDR1 is GEAIGNYY, CDR2 EKD, per germline. This CDR3 is 14 amino acids long. CDR3 in DNA: TGTGCCTGTGACACCGTGGAATACACCGATAAACTCATCTTT. Translating gives CACDTVEYTDKLIF.

This clone appeared a few times. This could be a read error, since a much larger clone is one nucleotide away. The chain uses TRDV1 and TRDJ1; 7 bases fit TRDD3. The CDR3 is made up of 19 amino acids. The V gene end was trimmed by 7 bases and the J gene end by 2 bases; junction bases not matched to a gene: 22. From germline, CDR1 is TSWWSYY and CDR2 QGS. CDR3 nucleotide sequence: TGTGCTCTTGACCTCTTCCACAGGGATACTTCCGTATTAACCGATAAACTCATCTTT. Residues: CALDLFHRDTSVLTDKLIF.

The genes are TRDV2 and TRDJ1; 8 bases align to TRDD3. Per germline, CDR1 GEAIGNYY and CDR2 EKD. After removal of 5 bases from V and 0 bases from J, the junction contained 10 bases not matched to a gene. The CDR3 loop spans 16 amino acids. CDR3: CACVPLGAEYTDKLIF. CDR3 nucleotide sequence: TGTGCCTGTGTACCACTGGGGGCTGAATACACCGATAAACTCATCTTT.

The chain uses TRDV2 and TRDJ1; 9 bases line up with TRDD3. The CDR3 is made up of 15 amino acids. Germline V CDR1 and CDR2: GEAIGNYY, EKD. V trimming: 3 bases; J trimming: 0 bases; junction bases outside the gene matches: 4. The chain's CDR3 is CACDRLGEYTDKLIF. Written as DNA, the CDR3 is TGTGCCTGTGACCGACTGGGGGAGTACACCGATAAACTCATCTTT.

In regard to this clone: A far larger clone is a single base away, which makes a read error likely. CDR3 DNA sequence: TGTGCCTGTGACTCCCTACGAGGCCCTAATGCTCTGACAGCACAACTCTTCTTT. Its translation: CACDSLRGPNALTAQLFF. The chain employs TRDV2 and TRDJ2; tentative D call: TRDD2 (5 bases). CDR1 and CDR2 (germline): GEAIGNYY, EKD. The CDR3 runs to 18 residues. Trimming took off 3 bases at V and 3 bases at J, with 22 bases between the two ends.

The chain recombines TRDV1 with TRDJ1; TRDD3 matches at 10 bases. The CDR3 covers 24 residues. V dropped 5 bases and J dropped 0; count of bases not matched to a gene: 30. The germline CDR1 and CDR2 sequences are TSWWSYY and QGS. The CDR3 spells CALGTAPIPLVLGDFGPYTDKLIF. The CDR3 coding sequence is TGTGCTCTTGGGACCGCACCAATTCCTCTCGTACTGGGGGATTTTGGGCCTTACACCGATAAACTCATCTTT.

CDR3 loop: CACDTVGGNTDKLIF. CDR3 DNA sequence: TGTGCCTGTGACACCGTTGGGGGAAACACCGATAAACTCATCTTT. V and J are TRDV2 and TRDJ1; the match to TRDD3 covers 7 bases. The germline gives CDR1 GEAIGNYY, CDR2 EKD. This CDR3 contains 15 residues. Trimming removed 0 bases from V and 0 bases from J; junction bases left unmatched: 3.